One and the same sample provided the 10 T cell receptor beta chains below, sequenced in a study of control samples from healthy donors and cancer patients. Sequencing used immunoSEQ multiplex PCR; TCRdb keeps in-frame clones, though not all of them. This sample has 68,000 or so clones, with 65% to 85% found just once. Sequencing input: blood. The receptors derive from a man aged 55 to 70 in good health.

This chain uses TRBV18 with TRBJ2-1; 9 bases are shared with TRBD1. The ends lost 2 bases at V and 6 bases at J; junction bases unmatched: 11. The CDR3 is 17 residues long. Germline V lookup: CDR1 KGHSH, CDR2 LQKENI. The CDR3 DNA follows: TGTGCCAGCTCACCATATCTTAAGGGACAGGGTCTCAATGAGCAGTTCTTC. Protein product: CASSPYLKGQGLNEQFF.

The chain joins TRBV7-2 to TRBJ2-1, with TRBD2 matching over 7 bases. V was clipped by 5 bases and J by 4 bases; unmatched bases: 14. The CDR3 is 17 amino acids. Germline assignment: CDR1 SGHTA and CDR2 FQGNSA. The DNA of the CDR3 is TGTGCCAGCAGCCTACGAGCGCTGCGGGAGCGTTACAATGAGCAGTTCTTC. It is translated as CASSLRALRERYNEQFF.

J is TRBJ2-5 and V is TRBV11-1, with TRBD1 matching 7 bases. CDR3 length: 16 residues. V was clipped by 1 base and J by 4 bases; unmatched bases: 9. Germline V CDR1 and CDR2: SGHAT, FQDESV (reference sequence). The CDR3 DNA follows: TGTGCCAGCAGCTTAGATCCGACAGGGCATGGAGAGACCCAGTACTTC. This codes for CASSLDPTGHGETQYF.

The V and J genes are TRBV11-3 and TRBJ2-2; 13 nucleotides match TRBD2. Per the germline V gene, CDR1 is SGHNT and CDR2 is YENEEA. J lost 5 bases, V lost 5 bases, and 11 bases had no gene match. The CDR3 has 18 residues. CDR3 DNA sequence: TGTGCCAGCAGCCTGCGGGGGACTAGCGGGATCGGGACCGGGGAGCTGTTTTTT. Residues: CASSLRGTSGIGTGELFF.

This chain connects TRBV9 to TRBJ2-1; D is ambiguous. Trimming left V 0 bases short and J 8 bases short, with 12 bases between. The CDR3 has 14 amino acids. Per the germline V gene, CDR1 is SGDLS and CDR2 is YYNGEE. In DNA form, the CDR3 reads TGTGCCAGCAGCGTAGCTATTGGAATGGATGAGCAGTTCTTC. Residues: CASSVAIGMDEQFF.

This chain links TRBV25-1 with TRBJ2-7; D is undetermined. V lost 5 bases and J 2 bases, leaving 13 bases between the germline ends. Germline CDR1 reads MGHDK; CDR2 reads SYGVNS. The length of the CDR3 is 14 residues. CDR3 loop: CASSTRRNPYEQYF. CDR3 nucleotides: TGTGCCAGCAGTACCCGACGGAACCCCTACGAGCAGTACTTC.

J is TRBJ1-4 and V is TRBV18; 7 bases match TRBD1. Germline V gives CDR1 KGHSH, CDR2 LQKENI. V shed 5 bases, J shed 6 bases, and the junction held 9 bases outside the gene matches. This CDR3 has 15 residues. The CDR3 protein is CASSTDRVRDEKLFF. In DNA, the CDR3 is TGTGCCAGCTCAACAGACAGGGTGCGGGATGAAAAACTGTTTTTT.

The rearrangement uses TRBV2 and TRBJ2-5; D uncertain. The CDR3 is 13 residues long. CDR1 and CDR2 (germline): SNHLY, FYNNEI. The V gene lost 5 bases and the J gene lost 0 bases, with 7 bases spanning the gap. The CDR3 nucleotides read TGTGCCAGCAGTTCGAACAACCAAGAGACCCAGTACTTC. This gives the protein CASSSNNQETQYF.

The rearrangement joins TRBV5-8 to TRBJ2-7; 7 nucleotides agree with TRBD1. Germline V lookup: CDR1 SGHTS, CDR2 YDEGEE. CDR3 size: 13 residues. V trimming: 7 bases; J trimming: 0 bases; junction bases outside the gene matches: 4. CDR3 sequence: CASPGDSSYEQYF. In nucleotides, the CDR3 is TGTGCCAGCCCCGGGGACAGCTCCTACGAGCAGTACTTC.

This clone was detected ten times or more. V and J are TRBV11-2 and TRBJ1-5, with no clear D. The V end was cut by 1 base, the J end by 7 bases, with 11 bases between. This CDR3 has 14 residues. CDR1 and CDR2 (germline): SGHAT, FQNNGV. The CDR3 sequence is CASSLAGSGQPQHF. The CDR3 coding sequence is TGTGCCAGCAGCTTAGCGGGCAGTGGACAGCCCCAGCATTTT.